These 12 T cell receptor beta chains originate from one sample sequenced in a study of T cell repertoires in cytomegalovirus infection (dated 2019 in TCRdb). The reads were generated on an Illumina HiSeq 1500. The public sequencing data were trimmed at Q25 with fastp and processed into clonotypes with MiXCR by TCRdb, which kept only in-frame beta chains. Each record represents a unique CDR3 protein, reported with the most common genes and DNA among its rows. The sample contains 150,000 to 200,000 distinct CDR3 sequences, approximately 19% of them found a single time. The ten largest clones capture approximately 3% of the sample. Sequences were obtained from PBMCs. These receptors all stem from a human donor in good health (CMV status not recorded). Some clones in this sample may be carry-over from other donors' samples.

The chain couples TRBV12-3 or TRBV12-4 to TRBJ2-5, with 7 bases fitting TRBD2. This CDR3 has 14 amino acids. V gave up 5 bases and J gave up 2 bases; unmatched junction bases: 5. The DNA of the CDR3 is TGTGCCAGCAGTCAGCGGGGAATTCAAGAGACCCAGTACTTC. This gives the protein CASSQRGIQETQYF.

The chain carries TRBV12-5 and TRBJ2-2; maybe TRBD2 (6 bases). The V gene's germline CDR1 is LGHNT and CDR2 FRNRAP. The CDR3 is 16 residues long. Trimming took 7 bases from V and 3 from J, leaving 18 bases between them. The CDR3 is CASVLGAGFYTGELFF. The CDR3 DNA reads as TGTGCTAGTGTTCTGGGCGCGGGGTTTTACACCGGGGAGCTGTTTTTT. The entire variable domain, with the rest obtained from reference TRBV12-5 and TRBJ2-2, is as follows: DARVTQTPRHKVTEMGQEVTMRCQPILGHNTVFWYRQTMMQGLELLAYFRNRAPLDDSGMPKDRFSAEMPDATLATLKIQPSEPRDSAVYFCASVLGAGFYTGELFFGEGSRLTVL.

This clonotype was picked up a small number of times. The rearrangement uses TRBV15 and TRBJ2-1; 7 bases are shared with TRBD2. Germline lookup yields CDR1 LNHNV and CDR2 YYDKDF (reference sequence). Trimming took 1 base from V and 4 from J; bases not matched to a gene: 10. This CDR3 contains 17 residues. CDR3 bases: TGTGCCACCAGCAGAGCGGTCACAACTAGCGCGTACAATGAGCAGTTCTTC. This codes for CATSRAVTTSAYNEQFF.

This clonotype was recorded many times. The chain combines TRBV5-1 with TRBJ2-3; 8 bases agree with TRBD1. CDR3 length equals 14 residues. The V gene end was trimmed by 5 bases and the J gene end by 1 base; junction bases not matched to a gene: 3. Germline V gene data show CDR1 as SGHRS and CDR2 as YFSETQ. CDR3 amino acids: CASRETGGTDTQYF. The CDR3 region has the DNA TGCGCCAGCAGGGAGACAGGGGGCACAGATACGCAGTATTTT.

This clonotype was observed a handful of times. The gene calls are TRBV28 and TRBJ2-5; 7 bases align to TRBD1. The germline V gene has CDR1 MDHEN and CDR2 SYDVKM. The V segment lost 6 bases and the J segment 1 base; nucleotides outside the gene matches: 11. There are 16 residues in the CDR3. The CDR3 sequence: CASSPTGTVFQETQYF. CDR3 bases: TGTGCCAGCAGCCCCACCGGGACAGTTTTCCAAGAGACCCAGTACTTC.

The V call is TRBV2, the J call TRBJ2-7, with D maybe TRBD1 (6 bases). CDR1 and CDR2 from the germline V gene are SNHLY and FYNNEI. This CDR3 spans 12 amino acids. Trimming removed 4 bases from V and 3 bases from J, with 7 bases in between. The CDR3 DNA sequence: TGTGCCAGCAGTGGGACAGTCTACGAGCAGTACTTC. This sequence encodes CASSGTVYEQYF.

This clonotype was seen more than once but under ten times. This sequence joins TRBV4-2 and TRBJ2-6; no firm D call. The ends were cut back, 0 bases at V and 0 bases at J, with 9 bases in the middle. The CDR3 contains 17 residues. Germline CDR1 and CDR2: LGHNA and YNFKEQ. The CDR3 DNA sequence: TGTGCCAGCAGCCAAGATGCAGGTAGCTCTGGGGCCAACGTCCTGACTTTC. Translation: CASSQDAGSSGANVLTF.

This clonotype was counted ten times or more. The CDR3 DNA reads as TGTGCCAGCAGCTTCTCAGGGGGCGCCTACAATGAGCAGTTCTTC. Its protein product is CASSFSGGAYNEQFF. The chain is built from TRBV7-2 and TRBJ2-1, with TRBD1 matching 8 bases. Germline V gene lookup returns CDR1 SGHTA and CDR2 FQGNSA. J gave up 2 bases and V 3 bases, and 3 bases lay outside the gene matches. The CDR3 is 15 amino acids.

This clonotype was seen at least ten times. The chain employs TRBV5-1 and TRBJ2-1; the match to TRBD1 covers 11 bases. The CDR3 has 19 amino acids. Trimming removed 0 bases from V and 0 bases from J; junction bases left unmatched: 8. Looked up from germline, CDR1 is SGHRS and CDR2 is YFSETQ. CDR3 DNA: TGCGCCAGCAGCTTGGGGACAGGGGGCTCCTTAAGCTCCTACAATGAGCAGTTCTTC. Translated: CASSLGTGGSLSSYNEQFF.

The gene calls are TRBV23-1 and TRBJ2-5; no clear D. TRBV23-1 is sorted into the ORF group, with uncertain function. This CDR3 contains 16 residues. Deletions cut 2 bases from V and 2 bases from J, with 15 bases between. CDR3 in amino acids: CASSQIAQNKQETQYF. Here the CDR3 DNA reads TGCGCCAGCAGTCAAATCGCACAGAACAAACAAGAGACCCAGTACTTC.

This clonotype showed up just a few times. V gene TRBV19 combines with J gene TRBJ2-7, with a weak D call TRBD1 (5 bases). This CDR3 has 14 amino acids. Germline CDR1 LNHDA, CDR2 SQIVND (reference sequence). V lost 4 bases, J lost 3 bases, and 13 bases lay in between. The CDR3 nucleotides are TGTGCCAGTAGTACAGGGAAGGGCCTCTACGAGCAGTACTTC. This sequence encodes CASSTGKGLYEQYF. The full variable domain, completed using reference TRBV19 and TRBJ2-7, is DGGITQSPKYLFRKEGQNVTLSCEQNLNHDAMYWYRQDPGQGLRLIYYSQIVNDFQKGDIAEGYSVSREKKESFPLTVTSAQKNPTAFYLCASSTGKGLYEQYFGPGTRLTVT.

The chain has TRBV29-1 and TRBJ2-3; D remains unclear. The germline V gene encodes CDR1 SQVTM and CDR2 ANQGSEA. V was trimmed by 5 bases and J by 2 bases, leaving 14 bases between them. There are 14 residues in the CDR3. Here the CDR3 reads CSVTGLISTDTQYF. The DNA for the CDR3 is TGCAGCGTTACGGGTCTAATCTCCACAGATACGCAGTATTTT.